A single sample is the source of the 31 T cell receptor beta chains below, sequenced in a study of Ad26.COV2.S vaccination and SARS-CoV-2 variants. Treatment given: roughly 19 received Ad26.COV2.S at low or high dose, single or two shots; several received placebo; per-sample allocation not given. Vaccine and placebo recipients were sampled on day 63 after the first injection. The data were produced by immunoSEQ multiplex PCR, yet TCRdb's version contains in-frame clones alone and is incomplete. The top ten clones hold about 1.6% of a sample with under 500,000 clones, 80% to 95% of them seen once. Specimen: peripheral blood, collected in a trial of Ad26.COV2.S vaccine versus placebo. The source is a person between 18 and 65 years old who received the Ad26.COV2.S COVID-19 vaccine or a placebo.

The chain joins TRBV28 to TRBJ2-2; 7 nucleotides match TRBD1. Per the germline V gene, CDR1 is MDHEN and CDR2 is SYDVKM. After removal of 3 bases from V and 1 base from J, the junction contained 11 bases not matched to a gene. The CDR3 is 18 amino acids. The CDR3 DNA sequence: TGTGCCAGCAGTTTTTACCGTACAGGGGCAATGAACACCGGGGAGCTGTTTTTT. It codes for CASSFYRTGAMNTGELFF.

Written as DNA, the CDR3 is TGTGCCAGCAGCTTAGACAGGTCCGTTGGCTACACCTTC. Translating it yields CASSLDRSVGYTF. This chain connects TRBV7-9 to TRBJ1-2, with D possibly being TRBD1 (5 bases). The germline V and J ends were trimmed by 1 base and 7 bases, with 10 bases remaining between them. The CDR3 spans 13 residues. Germline loops: CDR1 SEHNR, CDR2 FQNEAQ (reference sequence).

V is TRBV7-2 and J is TRBJ2-3; maybe TRBD2 (6 bases). Germline lookup yields CDR1 SGHTA and CDR2 FQGNSA. Trimming pared 1 base from V and 6 bases from J, leaving 14 bases between. CDR3 length: 15 amino acids. The CDR3 DNA reads TGTGCCAGCAGCTTAGGAGGCGGGGTCTTGGATACGCAGTATTTT. Translating it yields CASSLGGGVLDTQYF.

DNA of the CDR3: TGCGCCAGCAGCCCGGGACTAGCGGGGATCTACGAGCAGTACTTC. Amino acids: CASSPGLAGIYEQYF. The chain uses TRBV5-1 and TRBJ2-7; 13 bases line up with TRBD2. Germline V lookup: CDR1 SGHRS, CDR2 YFSETQ. The CDR3 contains 15 residues. With V trimmed by 4 bases and J by 3 bases, 4 bases remained unmatched.

This clone has a single count. The DNA for the CDR3 is TGTGCCAGCAGGAAACTACCCCTTAATGAGCAGTTCTTC. This sequence encodes CASRKLPLNEQFF. The V gene is TRBV6-5, the J gene TRBJ2-1; the D is unclear. CDR3 length equals 13 residues. Per germline, CDR1 MNHEY and CDR2 SVGAGI. Trimming removed 6 bases from V and 7 bases from J, with 13 bases in between.

This clone has just a few counts. J is TRBJ2-5 and V is TRBV21-1; the table's D call of TRBD1 was not tested on the DNA. TRBV21-1 is tagged as a pseudogene. CDR3 size: 13 residues. The CDR3, as DNA: TGTGCCAGCAGCAAGCAGGGGGGAGAGACCCAGTACTTC. It yields the protein CASSKQGGETQYF.

This rearrangement joins TRBV19 to TRBJ2-1; 8 nucleotides match TRBD2. This CDR3 comprises 14 residues. V shed 6 bases, J shed 6 bases, and the junction held 7 bases outside the gene matches. Looked up from germline, CDR1 is LNHDA and CDR2 is SQIVND (reference sequence). The CDR3 nucleotides are TGTGCCAGTAGAATGGTCGGGGGGGGCAATGAGCAGTTCTTC. It is translated as CASRMVGGGNEQFF.

For the CDR3, the DNA is TGTGCCAGCAGTACCTCACAGGGGACGGATGGAAACACCATATATTTT. This gives the protein CASSTSQGTDGNTIYF. J is TRBJ1-3 and V is TRBV27; 7 bases match TRBD1. This CDR3 is built from 16 residues. CDR1 MNHEY and CDR2 SMNVEV come from the germline V gene (reference sequence). V dropped 5 bases and J dropped 3; count of bases not matched to a gene: 10.

This chain uses TRBV7-9 with TRBJ1-1; D not resolved. The V gene lost 1 base and the J gene lost 7 bases, with 10 bases spanning the gap. Germline V lookup: CDR1 SEHNR, CDR2 FQNEAQ (reference sequence). The CDR3 loop spans 13 amino acids. The CDR3 protein is CASSLGEGIEAFF. CDR3 DNA sequence: TGTGCCAGCAGCTTAGGGGAGGGAATTGAAGCTTTCTTT.

The V call is TRBV2, the J call TRBJ2-1; D not resolved. The CDR3 totals 14 residues. CDR1 SNHLY and CDR2 FYNNEI come from the germline V gene. Trimming removed 3 bases from V and 8 bases from J, with 14 bases in between. CDR3 residues: CASSEISPLHEQFF. The CDR3 nucleotides read TGTGCCAGCAGTGAGATTAGCCCCCTCCATGAGCAGTTCTTC.

The CDR3 bases are TGTGCCAGCTCACCAGCACAGCCGAGAAATTCCTACGAGCAGTACTTC. Translating it yields CASSPAQPRNSYEQYF. The chain recombines TRBV18 with TRBJ2-7; the D is unclear. The CDR3 covers 16 residues. The V gene's germline CDR1 is KGHSH and CDR2 LQKENI. Trimming left V 2 bases short and J 1 base short, with 15 bases between. Filled out from reference TRBV18 and TRBJ2-7, the complete variable domain reads NAGVMQNPRHLVRRRGQEARLRCSPMKGHSHVYWYRQLPEEGLKFMVYLQKENIIDESGMPKERFSAEFPKEGPSILRIQQVVRGDSAAYFCASSPAQPRNSYEQYFGPGTRLTVT.

The chain couples TRBV3-1 (or the pseudogene TRBV3-2) to TRBJ1-1; 10 bases match TRBD1. J was trimmed by 4 bases and V by 4 bases; bases with no gene match: 9. The CDR3 loop spans 16 amino acids. Germline V gene lookup returns CDR1 LGHDT and CDR2 YNNKEL (reference sequence). The DNA of the CDR3 is TGTGCCAGCAGCCGACTGGACAGGGGGGAGAGCACTGAAGCTTTCTTT. Encoded protein: CASSRLDRGESTEAFF.

This clone was observed once. The gene calls are TRBV29-1 and TRBJ2-1; D possibly corresponds to TRBD2 (7 bases). The CDR3 runs to 15 residues. CDR1 and CDR2 from the germline V gene are SQVTM and ANQGSEA. Trimming shortened V by 5 bases and J by 4 bases, and 18 bases separated the two germline ends. CDR3 sequence: CSVRGGPDFYNEQFF. CDR3 DNA sequence: TGCAGCGTTAGGGGGGGCCCCGATTTTTACAATGAGCAGTTCTTC.

V and J are TRBV7-7 and TRBJ1-4, with D perhaps matching TRBD1 (6 bases). Trimming left V 2 bases short and J 4 bases short, with 20 bases between. The CDR3 totals 18 residues. From germline, CDR1 is SSHAT and CDR2 FNYEAQ (reference sequence). The CDR3 region is CASSLRRGKVKSNEKLFF. DNA of the CDR3: TGTGCCAGCAGCTTAAGAAGGGGGAAAGTCAAGAGTAATGAAAAACTGTTTTTT.

V gene TRBV27 combines with J gene TRBJ1-1; no clear D gene. CDR3 length equals 13 residues. Trimming shortened V by 5 bases and J by 1 base, and 8 bases separated the two germline ends. Per germline, CDR1 MNHEY and CDR2 SMNVEV (reference sequence). CDR3 DNA sequence: TGTGCCAGCAGTGTTGAGGGGAACACTGAAGCTTTCTTT. The encoded protein is CASSVEGNTEAFF.

This clone was found once. The chain has TRBV4-3 and TRBJ1-5; D ambiguous. Trimming took 0 bases from V and 0 from J, leaving 9 bases between them. CDR1 and CDR2 (germline): LGHNA, YSLEER. The CDR3 is made up of 16 amino acids. In nucleotides, the CDR3 is TGCGCCAGCAGCCAAGAGGGCCCCTATAGCAATCAGCCCCAGCATTTT. Amino acid sequence: CASSQEGPYSNQPQHF.

This sequence joins TRBV27 and TRBJ1-5, with D possibly being TRBD1 (6 bases). Looked up from germline, CDR1 is MNHEY and CDR2 is SMNVEV (reference sequence). This CDR3 is 15 amino acids long. Deletions cut 3 bases from V and 7 bases from J, with 16 bases between. CDR3 coding DNA: TGTGCCAGCAGTTTGCGACAGGATCTCTACCAGCCCCAGCATTTT. It translates to CASSLRQDLYQPQHF.

This rearrangement joins TRBV27 to TRBJ2-2; D not resolved. V dropped 5 bases and J dropped 4 bases, with 14 bases sitting between them. Germline lookup yields CDR1 MNHEY and CDR2 SMNVEV (reference sequence). The CDR3 is made up of 15 amino acids. CDR3 bases: TGTGCCAGCAGTCCTACACGGTCGGGCACCGGGGAGCTGTTTTTT. It translates to CASSPTRSGTGELFF.

The J gene is TRBJ1-1, the V gene TRBV12-3 or TRBV12-4, with unresolved D. The CDR3 runs 13 residues. V was pared by 0 bases and J by 4 bases, with 6 bases between. This chain's CDR3 is CASSLAFGTEAFF. As DNA, the CDR3 is TGTGCCAGCAGTTTAGCGTTTGGCACTGAAGCTTTCTTT.

The chain recombines TRBV14 with TRBJ2-1; D gene ambiguous. CDR3 length: 16 residues. Between the trimmed V and J ends, which lost 6 bases and 1 base, there was a span of 16 bases. Per the germline V gene, CDR1 is SGHDN and CDR2 is FVKESK. CDR3 nucleotide sequence: TGTGCCAGCAGTCCAAGATCGCCCATTTCCTACAATGAGCAGTTCTTC. The encoded protein is CASSPRSPISYNEQFF.

V gene TRBV19 combines with J gene TRBJ1-5; D is unclear. The CDR3 loop spans 13 amino acids. The germline V and J ends were trimmed by 1 base and 7 bases, with 8 bases remaining between them. Looked up from germline, CDR1 is LNHDA and CDR2 is SQIVND (reference sequence). DNA of the CDR3: TGTGCCAGTAGTATAGGCAGTCTACAGCCCCAGCATTTT. Translation: CASSIGSLQPQHF.

The chain recombines TRBV28 with TRBJ1-5; no clear D. Germline lookup yields CDR1 MDHEN and CDR2 SYDVKM. This CDR3 is 15 amino acids long. The V end lost 1 base, the J end lost 7 bases, and 14 bases lay between the germline ends. DNA of the CDR3: TGTGCCAGCAGTTTATTGCTTGCAAGGCAGCAGCCCCAGCATTTT. This sequence encodes CASSLLLARQQPQHF.

The chain combines TRBV12-3 or TRBV12-4 with TRBJ1-1, with D tentatively TRBD1 (5 bases). The ends were cut back, 7 bases at V and 4 bases at J, with 10 bases in the middle. This CDR3 has 12 residues. In DNA form, the CDR3 reads TGTGCCAGCACCCCGGGGGGCACTGAAGCTTTCTTT. This translates into CASTPGGTEAFF.

The CDR3 DNA follows: TGTGCCAGCAGCCCCCCTAGCGGGGGTGGGACCGGGGAGCTGTTTTTT. The encoded protein is CASSPPSGGGTGELFF. This chain joins TRBV6-2 or TRBV6-3 and TRBJ2-2, with 10 bases matching TRBD2. V lost 6 bases and J lost 5; bases outside the gene matches: 9. This CDR3 spans 16 amino acids. Germline lookup yields CDR1 MNHEY and CDR2 SVGEGT.

This chain connects TRBV30 to TRBJ2-2; D might be TRBD1 (6 bases). CDR1 is GTSNPN, CDR2 SVGIG, per germline (reference sequence). V lost 6 bases to trimming and J lost 3 bases, with 14 bases between them. There are 14 residues in the CDR3. The CDR3 sequence is CACNTGIYTGELFF. As DNA, the CDR3 is TGTGCCTGCAATACAGGGATCTACACCGGGGAGCTGTTTTTT.

The chain joins TRBV5-1 to TRBJ2-3; D possibly corresponds to TRBD1 (6 bases). The CDR3 totals 18 residues. The germline V and J ends were trimmed by 0 bases and 1 base, with 18 bases remaining between them. Per germline, CDR1 SGHRS and CDR2 YFSETQ. For the CDR3, the DNA is TGCGCCAGCAGCTTGGTTCGTCTTCATGGGGGCGGCACAGATACGCAGTATTTT. It yields the protein CASSLVRLHGGGTDTQYF. Complete variable domain (other parts from reference TRBV5-1 and TRBJ2-3): KAGVTQTPRYLIKTRGQQVTLSCSPISGHRSVSWYQQTPGQGLQFLFEYFSETQRNKGNFPGRFSGRQFSNSRSEMNVSTLELGDSALYLCASSLVRLHGGGTDTQYFGPGTRLTVL.

The chain uses TRBV28 and TRBJ2-1; D uncertain. The CDR3 contains 16 residues. CDR1 is MDHEN, CDR2 SYDVKM, per germline. Trimming cost V 8 bases and J 4 bases, with 21 bases left between them. The CDR3 loop reads CASLSFSRRGYNEQFF. In DNA form, the CDR3 reads TGTGCCAGCCTATCTTTTTCGCGGCGAGGTTACAATGAGCAGTTCTTC.

The J gene is TRBJ1-6, the V gene TRBV7-9; weak D call: TRBD1 (6 bases). The V end lost 0 bases, the J end lost 9 bases, and 12 bases lay between the germline ends. This CDR3 has 15 residues. The germline CDR1 and CDR2 sequences are SEHNR and FQNEAQ (reference sequence). The CDR3 sequence is CASSLAGGTSSPLHF. The CDR3 DNA reads as TGTGCCAGCAGCTTAGCAGGGGGTACGAGTTCACCCCTCCACTTT.

This chain connects TRBV5-6 to TRBJ2-3; D might be TRBD1 (5 bases). The germline V gene encodes CDR1 SGHDT and CDR2 YYEEEE. Trimming stripped 2 bases from V and 6 bases from J, with 22 bases between. The length of the CDR3 is 17 residues. The CDR3 sequence: CASSLEWTFSPSDTQYF. DNA of the CDR3: TGTGCCAGCAGCTTAGAATGGACATTCTCACCCTCCGATACGCAGTATTTT.

The chain employs TRBV7-2 and TRBJ2-7; TRBD2 is a possible D gene (5 bases). This CDR3 is built from 16 residues. The V gene lost 2 bases and the J gene lost 0 bases, with 14 bases spanning the gap. Germline values: CDR1 SGHTA, CDR2 FQGNSA. CDR3 sequence reads: CASSLFVIRDSYEQYF. The CDR3 DNA follows: TGTGCCAGCAGCTTATTTGTGATTCGGGACTCCTACGAGCAGTACTTC.

The V call is TRBV19, the J call TRBJ1-5, with a tentative D call TRBD1 (5 bases). CDR3 length equals 16 residues. The ends were cut back, 6 bases at V and 0 bases at J, with 15 bases in the middle. CDR1 is LNHDA, CDR2 SQIVND, per germline (reference sequence). CDR3 amino acids: CASSRALELSNQPQHF. The CDR3, as DNA: TGTGCCAGTAGCAGGGCACTAGAACTTAGCAATCAGCCCCAGCATTTT. Full variable domain (outside the CDR3, taken from reference TRBV19 and TRBJ1-5): DGGITQSPKYLFRKEGQNVTLSCEQNLNHDAMYWYRQDPGQGLRLIYYSQIVNDFQKGDIAEGYSVSREKKESFPLTVTSAQKNPTAFYLCASSRALELSNQPQHFGDGTRLSIL.